The rows below give T cell receptor beta chains drawn from one sample of a study of beta chain features in type 1 diabetes. TCRdb's copy holds only in-frame clones and misses some; the assay was immunoSEQ multiplex PCR. The sample carries hundreds of thousands of clones, about 15% recorded once. Sequences were obtained from naive CD4+ T cells from blood. The source of these receptors is a man between 18 and 29 years old with type 1 diabetes. Each CDR3 is given with its conserved first and last residue. The D gene is left open where the match is weak. Expanded clones are given a class, and other clones once, few, many or no size at all.

TRBV10-2,TRBJ1-5,few,TRBD1,TGCGCCAGCAGATGGACAGGGGGCGAAGGCAATCAGCCCCAGCATTTT,CASRWTGGEGNQPQHF
TRBV4-3,TRBJ1-2,few,NA,TGCGCCAGCAGCCAAGATGGGGACACGGCGTATGGCTACACCTTC,CASSQDGDTAYGYTF
TRBV10-3,TRBJ2-3,NA,TRBD2,TGTGCCATCAGTGGGACTAGCGTCAGTCACGATACGCAGTATTTT,CAISGTSVSHDTQYF
TRBV5-1,TRBJ2-1,NA,TRBD2,TGCGCCAGCAGCTCTGGTGCTAGCGGGAAACCTACAATGAGCGGGCAGTTCTTC,CASSSGASGKPTMSGQFF
TRBV6-5,TRBJ2-5,NA,TRBD1,TGTGCCAGCAGTTATGCAGGGGGCGTGGAGACCCAGTACTTC,CASSYAGGVETQYF
TRBV4-3,TRBJ1-2,few,TRBD1,TGCGCCAGCAGCCGACAGGGTAATCAGGGCTACACCTTC,CASSRQGNQGYTF
TRBV5-6,TRBJ1-1,few,TRBD1,TGTGCCAGCAGCGGACTGGGGACAGGGGCCGCGAACACTGAAGCTTTCTTT,CASSGLGTGAANTEAFF
TRBV30,TRBJ1-2,few,NA,TGTGCCTGGAGCTTAGCCCTTAACTATGGCTACACCTTC,CAWSLALNYGYTF
TRBV28,TRBJ1-5,few,NA,TGTGCCAGCACTGACAGGAGCAATCAGCCCCAGCATTTT,CASTDRSNQPQHF
TRBV18,TRBJ2-1,NA,NA,TGTGCCAGCTCACCACAGGAGGAGAATGAGCAGTTCTTC,CASSPQEENEQFF
TRBV5-1,TRBJ2-5,few,NA,TGCGCCAGCAGCTTCACAAGATTGGAGACCCAGTACTTC,CASSFTRLETQYF
TRBV27,TRBJ1-2,NA,TRBD1,TGTGCCAGCAGCCTAGGACAGGAGCCATACTATGGCTACACCTTC,CASSLGQEPYYGYTF
TRBV5-6,TRBJ2-1,NA,TRBD2,TGTGCCAGCAGCCTACTAGCGGGATACGACAATGAGCAGTTCTTC,CASSLLAGYDNEQFF
TRBV7-9,TRBJ2-3,few,TRBD2,TGTGCCAGCAGCCTCAGCGGGAGTATAGATACGCAGTATTTT,CASSLSGSIDTQYF
TRBV5-1,TRBJ2-1,NA,NA,TGCGCCAGCAGCTTCTCAGGTTTGTTGTCCCACAATGAGCAGTTCTTC,CASSFSGLLSHNEQFF
TRBV5-1,TRBJ1-6,few,NA,TGCGCCAGCAGCTTGGAACGGAGTGCTAGTTCACCCCTCCACTTT,CASSLERSASSPLHF
TRBV5-1,TRBJ2-3,NA,TRBD1,TGCGCCAGCAGCTTGGTCCCGAGGGGGACAGGGTCAGATACGCAGTATTTT,CASSLVPRGTGSDTQYF
TRBV28,TRBJ2-2,NA,TRBD1,TGTGCCAGCAGAGGTGACAGGGGGCTTAACACCGGGGAGCTGTTTTTT,CASRGDRGLNTGELFF
TRBV30,TRBJ2-7,NA,NA,TGTGCCTGGAGCGGGGACATTTTATCCTACGAGCAGTACTTC,CAWSGDILSYEQYF
TRBV7-9,TRBJ2-5,NA,NA,TGTGCCAGCAGCCTAATGGGGAGCACCCCTCAAGAGACCCAGTACTTC,CASSLMGSTPQETQYF
TRBV6-5,TRBJ1-2,NA,NA,TGTGCCAGCAGACCGACTAACACCTTATGGAATGGCTACACCTTC,CASRPTNTLWNGYTF
TRBV5-6,TRBJ1-5,few,TRBD1,TGTGCCAGCAGCTTGGGCGGTTTACAGGGGGCTAGGCAGCCCCAGCATTTT,CASSLGGLQGARQPQHF
TRBV28,TRBJ2-3,NA,NA,TGTGCCAGCAGCCCTAGGGGGGGAACAGATACGCAGTATTTT,CASSPRGGTDTQYF
TRBV7-9,TRBJ2-7,few,NA,TGTGCCAGCAGCCTAAGAGACGAGCAGTACTTC,CASSLRDEQYF
TRBV9,TRBJ1-4,NA,NA,TGTGCCAGCAGCGTGCGGGGCGGAGATGAAAAACTGTTTTTT,CASSVRGGDEKLFF
TRBV30,TRBJ2-3,few,TRBD2,TGTGCCTGGACAGGAGTGAGGACTAGCGGTGTCACAGATACGCAGTATTTT,CAWTGVRTSGVTDTQYF
TRBV25-1,TRBJ1-1,few,NA,TGTGCCAGCACCTTGACACAGAACACTGAAGCTTTCTTT,CASTLTQNTEAFF
TRBV4-2,TRBJ2-3,NA,TRBD2,TGTGCCAGCAGCCAAACTGCTAGCGGACGCACAGATACGCAGTATTTT,CASSQTASGRTDTQYF
TRBV7-9,TRBJ1-5,NA,NA,TGTGCCAGCAGCCCCGGGGGAGGCAATCAGCCCCAGCATTTT,CASSPGGGNQPQHF
TRBV15,TRBJ2-7,few,NA,TGTGCCACCAGCAGACCACAAGACGAGCAGTACTTC,CATSRPQDEQYF
TRBV6-5,TRBJ2-5,few,TRBD2,TGTGCCAGCAGTTCCCGACTAGCTGGCGAGACCCAGTACTTC,CASSSRLAGETQYF
TRBV18,TRBJ1-5,few,TRBD1,TGTGCCAGCTCAGAGCTCCGGGACAGGGGCGGCCAACCCCAGCATTTT,CASSELRDRGGQPQHF
TRBV2,TRBJ2-5,few,NA,TGTGCCAGCATGGAGGGGCAAACCCAGTACTTC,CASMEGQTQYF
TRBV9,TRBJ2-3,NA,TRBD2,TGTGCCAGCAGCGTAGAGGCTAGCGGGGGCCTCACAGATACGCAGTATTTT,CASSVEASGGLTDTQYF
TRBV7-9,TRBJ1-1,NA,NA,TGTGCCAGCAGCCATGACCCAAGACTAAACACTGAAGCTTTCTTT,CASSHDPRLNTEAFF
TRBV6-6,TRBJ2-3,few,TRBD1,TGTGCCAGCAGGAGGGGGCTCGGAAGCACAGATACGCAGTATTTT,CASRRGLGSTDTQYF
TRBV4-1,TRBJ2-7,NA,TRBD2,TGCGCCAGCAGCCAAGATCGTGCGGGGGGGCGGGAGCAGTACTTC,CASSQDRAGGREQYF
TRBV28,TRBJ1-1,NA,TRBD1,TGTGCCAGCAGTTCTCCAGGGGGCCAGAACACTGAAGCTTTCTTT,CASSSPGGQNTEAFF
TRBV11-2,TRBJ2-7,few,NA,TGTGCCAGCAGCCTGGGACTCCTTGGCTACGAGCAGTACTTC,CASSLGLLGYEQYF
TRBV6-6,TRBJ2-7,NA,TRBD1,TGTGCCAGCAGCGATTCTCGGACAGGGAGCTACGAGCAGTACTTC,CASSDSRTGSYEQYF
TRBV2,TRBJ2-3,NA,TRBD2,TGTGCCAGCAGTGAAAGGTGGGGACTAGCGGATACAGATACGCAGTATTTT,CASSERWGLADTDTQYF
TRBV21-1,TRBJ2-3,NA,NA,TGTGCCAGCACCACAGGGGGAAGCACAGATACGCAGTATTTT,CASTTGGSTDTQYF
TRBV29-1,TRBJ2-1,NA,TRBD1,TGCAGCGCCAAGAACAGGGGCGCAAATGAGCAGTTCTTC,CSAKNRGANEQFF
TRBV21-1,TRBJ2-4,few,NA,TGTGCCAGCAGCAAAGCGGCAGGCATGATAGCCAAAAACATTCAGTACTTC,CASSKAAGMIAKNIQYF
TRBV7-2,TRBJ1-1,NA,NA,TGTGCCAGCAGCTTACTCTTCGCGGCTTTCTTT,CASSLLFAAFF
TRBV5-1,TRBJ2-1,NA,NA,TGCGCCAGCAGTCGTGGGAGGTCGGGGCAGTTCTTC,CASSRGRSGQFF
TRBV7-9,TRBJ1-5,few,NA,TGTGCCAGCAGCATTCGGGAAGTCGGTCAGCCCCAGCATTTT,CASSIREVGQPQHF
TRBV23-1,TRBJ2-2,few,TRBD1,TGCGCCAGCAGCCTAAGCGTGGGACAGGGGGGGACCGGGGAGCTGTTTTTT,CASSLSVGQGGTGELFF
TRBV28,TRBJ1-2,few,TRBD1,TGTGCCAGCAGAAGAACCGGGACAGGGAGTAACTATGGCTACACCTTC,CASRRTGTGSNYGYTF
TRBV2,TRBJ2-5,NA,NA,TGTGCCAGCAGTGACAACAGCTTCCAAGAGACCCAGTACTTC,CASSDNSFQETQYF
TRBV7-9,TRBJ1-1,few,NA,TGTGCCAGCAGCTTAGCACAGGCTGGGGCCCCTGAAGCTTTCTTT,CASSLAQAGAPEAFF
TRBV7-9,TRBJ2-3,few,TRBD1,TGTGCCAGCAGCCCTACCCGGGACAGGGAAACGTATTTT,CASSPTRDRETYF